The T cell receptor (beta chain) described here comes from a study of regulatory T cells in long-lasting Graves disease. Overall study results and limits: Relative to newly diagnosed Graves' patients, persistent ones had lower TCR diversity.

The CDR3 runs to 15 residues. After removal of 6 bases from V and 0 bases from J, the junction contained 7 bases not matched to a gene. The germline V gene has CDR1 LNHDA and CDR2 SQIVND (reference sequence). Stated time point: newly diagnosed GD, antithyroid drugs for less than 3 months. The TCR library was made from RNA extracted from PBMCs. As regards this clonotype: Its antigen is undetermined.

Construction of TCR beta libraries relied on iRepertoire HTBI primers and on Arm-PCR targeting CDR3 regions. Using its own MiXCR run on the multiplex PCR reads, TCRdb lists one record per CDR3 protein. The data contain some 490,000 distinct CDR3 sequences, approximately 12% of them singletons. These data also featured in a second study, about T cells in Graves' hyperthyroidism and ophthalmopathy. From that second work: For the diagnoses, clinical symptoms, serum thyroxine and TRAb, thyroid ultrasound and orbital computed tomography were used.

This specimen consisted of peripheral blood mononuclear cells (PBMCs), obtained at new diagnosis, from a patient treated with antithyroid drugs. The clonotype was recovered from a woman aged 25-40 years with Graves disease. The V call is TRBV19, the J call TRBJ2-7; 8 bases are shared with TRBD2. The DNA of the CDR3 is TGTGCCAGTAGCAAAAAGCGGGAGAGCTCCTACGAGCAGTACTTC. This encodes CASSKKRESSYEQYF.